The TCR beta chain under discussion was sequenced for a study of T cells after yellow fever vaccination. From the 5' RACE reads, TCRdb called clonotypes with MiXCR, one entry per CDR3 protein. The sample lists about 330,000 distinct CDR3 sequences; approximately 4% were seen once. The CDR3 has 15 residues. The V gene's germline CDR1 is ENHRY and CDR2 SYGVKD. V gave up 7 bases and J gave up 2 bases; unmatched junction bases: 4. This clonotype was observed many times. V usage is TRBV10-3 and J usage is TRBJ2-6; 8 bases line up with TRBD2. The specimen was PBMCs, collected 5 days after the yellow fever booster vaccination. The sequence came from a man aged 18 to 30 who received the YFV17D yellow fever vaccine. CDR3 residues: CAINGGVAGANVLTF. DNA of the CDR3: TGTGCCATCAACGGGGGGGTGGCTGGGGCCAACGTCCTGACTTTC.